This T cell receptor (beta chain) stems from a study of blood T cell repertoires in COVID-19 (dated by TCRdb to the early 2020s). About the full investigation: Samples covering the acute and convalescent phases of COVID-19 were provided by collaborators in the United States, Italy and Spain. The repertoires were released in a freely available public database meant as a resource for research on the immune response to SARS-CoV-2. The samples were drawn from two sources: the first 160 participants of the ongoing ImmuneRACE study, and over 1,000 subjects contributed by 6 global collaborators. The material from the prospective study consisted of cDNA or gDNA derived from T cells, B-cell-depleted T cells, or PBMCs. The sample metadata nearly always contained a de-identified subject ID, COVID-19 status, age in years and sex. Subjects who had been exposed to COVID-19, were actively infected with it, or had recovered from it provided the deeply sampled blood TCRbeta repertoires that made up the dataset. HLA class I and class II types, where available, came from metadata supplied by the sample provider rather than from assay-based typing.

Notes on this clone: Its binding antigen is unknown. Base qualities are not at hand, and no much larger clone is one base apart.

Sequences SGHTA (CDR1) and FQGNSA (CDR2) are obtained from the germline V gene. The CDR3 runs 14 amino acids, cysteine and phenylalanine included. Only CDR3 DNA remains: 42 bases, in frame from the first base. Trimming takes 5 bases from V and 3 bases from J, and the germline ends sit 11 bases apart. Participants in the prospective study were aged about 18 to 100 years, lived in under 30 United States geographic areas, and enrolled through a virtual design. To assign participants to cohorts, the prospective study relied on clinical history that participants themselves reported in a screening survey and a study questionnaire. For ImmuneRACE Cohort 3, a participant was defined as recovered based on two consecutive negative NP/OP PCR tests, clearance by a healthcare professional, or resolution of symptoms. Each participant in the prospective study had whole blood, serum and a nasopharyngeal or oropharyngeal swab collected by mobile phlebotomists. Additional blood draws and questionnaires over an approximately two-month period could optionally be provided by prospective study participants. Before DNA extraction, prospective study blood samples were shipped either frozen or at room temperature.

The immunoSEQ Assay, a bias-controlled multiplex PCR, was used to amplify TCRbeta CDR3 regions from genomic DNA. On the study's bioinformatics: Nucleated cell counts per sample were estimated from amplification of reference gene primers within the assay. Sequence reads were collapsed and filtered to measure the absolute abundance of every unique TCRbeta CDR3 rearrangement. For each sample, productive Simpson clonality was calculated as the square root of Simpson's diversity index across productive rearrangements. The clones in this table, taken by TCRdb from immuneACCESS, are in-frame only. Not every clone is retained; where verified, under half of the shortfall comes from an unresolved V gene, and the cause of the rest is unknown. Clonal size and the V and J genes are those of that table, whereas D and trimming came from the DNA. Recorded for this sample are roughly 170,000 clones; around four fifths of them occurred a single time. Nearly 4.5% of the sample rests with the top ten.

Results and caveats for the whole study, not just this receptor: How much clinical and demographic metadata was included differed by source and by participant, and the metadata was provided uncurated.

The specimen was PBMCs or T cells enriched from blood (not recorded which). The chain links TRBV7-2 with TRBJ1-3, with a tentative D gene TRBD1 over 5 matching bases. The clonotype comes from a woman aged 50 to 65 who had recovered from COVID-19. The CDR3 region reads CASSRGTFGNTIYF. The nucleotide sequence reads as follows: TGTGCCAGCAGCCGCGGGACTTTTGGAAACACCATATATTTT.